This T cell receptor beta chain was recovered during a study of T cells after posttransplantation cyclophosphamide. Study results and caveats: Later post-transplant blood repertoires were often dominated by donor CD8+ memory clones.

A note on this clone: What it binds is not known.

V lost 0 bases and J lost 5; bases outside the gene matches: 9. The CDR3 totals 17 residues. CDR1 is MNHEY, CDR2 SMNVEV, per germline (reference sequence). Method: immunoSEQ multiplex PCR; TCRdb's copy keeps in-frame clones and lacks some. The sample carries 20,000 or so clones, less than 90% recorded once. Cyclophosphamide on days +3 and +4 followed busulfan-fludarabine conditioning and a marrow graft. The sequences come from PBMCs, collected after allogeneic stem cell transplant with posttransplant cyclophosphamide. The TCR originated in a female patient aged 25-39 years who received an allogeneic stem cell transplant from an unrelated donor, was CMV-positive, and had no GVHD. Some T cells may be provided by the graft donor. The V gene is TRBV27, the J gene TRBJ2-3; 9 nucleotides line up with TRBD2. For the CDR3, the DNA is TGTGCCAGCAGTTTATCGGCCCCCGGACTAGCGTTAGATACGCAGTATTTT. Protein sequence: CASSLSAPGLALDTQYF.